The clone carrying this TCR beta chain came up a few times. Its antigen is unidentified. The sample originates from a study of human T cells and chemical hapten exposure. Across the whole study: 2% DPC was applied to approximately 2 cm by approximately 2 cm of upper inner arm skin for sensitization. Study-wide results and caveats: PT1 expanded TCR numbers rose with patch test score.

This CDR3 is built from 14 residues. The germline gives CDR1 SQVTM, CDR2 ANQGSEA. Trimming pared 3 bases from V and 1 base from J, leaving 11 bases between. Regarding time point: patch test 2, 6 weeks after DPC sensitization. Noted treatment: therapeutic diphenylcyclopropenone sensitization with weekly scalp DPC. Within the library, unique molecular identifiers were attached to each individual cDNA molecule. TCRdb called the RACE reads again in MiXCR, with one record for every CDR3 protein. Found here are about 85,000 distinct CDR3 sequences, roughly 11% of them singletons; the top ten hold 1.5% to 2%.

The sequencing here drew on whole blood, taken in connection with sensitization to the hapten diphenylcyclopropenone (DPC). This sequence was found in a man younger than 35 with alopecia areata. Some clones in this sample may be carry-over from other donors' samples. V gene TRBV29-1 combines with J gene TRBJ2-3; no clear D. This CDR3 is CSVDSTYRTDTQYF. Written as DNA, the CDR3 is TGCAGCGTTGACTCAACATACCGCACAGATACGCAGTATTTT.